These 18 T cell receptor beta chains originate from one sample sequenced in a study of T cells after yellow fever vaccination. TCRdb passed the 5' RACE reads through MiXCR, listing each CDR3 protein once. The repertoire holds 300,000 to 400,000 distinct CDR3 sequences, roughly a tenth seen once, with approximately 3% in the top ten. The sequencing here drew on CD4+ T cells sorted from PBMCs, taken 45 days after the yellow fever booster vaccination. The source is a man between 18 and 29 years old who received the YFV17D yellow fever vaccine.

The J gene is TRBJ2-5, the V gene TRBV4-3; 8 bases map to TRBD2. The CDR3 covers 18 residues. V gave up 3 bases and J gave up 2 bases; unmatched junction bases: 14. In germline, CDR1 is LGHNA, CDR2 YSLEER. CDR3 in amino acids: CASSHRRGWRGAQETQYF. The DNA for the CDR3 is TGCGCCAGCAGCCACCGCCGGGGGTGGCGGGGGGCTCAAGAGACCCAGTACTTC.

The CDR3 nucleotides are TGTGCCTGTCGCCCCACGAGAGAGACCCAGTACTTC. It specifies CACRPTRETQYF. The rearrangement uses TRBV21-1 and TRBJ2-5; whether TRBD1, the table's D call, matches the DNA was not checked. TRBV21-1 is designated a pseudogene. This CDR3 has 12 amino acids.

This rearrangement joins TRBV5-1 to TRBJ2-5; possibly TRBD2 for D (6 bases). The V gene's germline CDR1 is SGHRS and CDR2 YFSETQ. The CDR3 has 14 amino acids. Deletions cut 3 bases from V and 3 bases from J, with 12 bases between. The CDR3 loop is CASSWDGLKETQYF. CDR3 bases: TGCGCCAGCAGCTGGGATGGACTAAAAGAGACCCAGTACTTC. The full variable domain, rest sourced from reference TRBV5-1 and TRBJ2-5, is KAGVTQTPRYLIKTRGQQVTLSCSPISGHRSVSWYQQTPGQGLQFLFEYFSETQRNKGNFPGRFSGRQFSNSRSEMNVSTLELGDSALYLCASSWDGLKETQYFGPGTRLLVL.

The chain uses TRBV5-4 and TRBJ2-4; D unresolved. CDR1 is SGHNT and CDR2 is YYREEE in the germline V gene (reference sequence). This CDR3 spans 14 amino acids. V was clipped by 9 bases and J by 2 bases, with 15 bases between them. The CDR3 DNA reads TGTGCCACGGGCGCCTCCAAATCCAAAAACATTCAGTACTTC. Residues: CATGASKSKNIQYF.

Turning to this clonotype: The germline gene is not matched at one end of the junction; a read error may be the cause. The chain couples TRBV12-3 or TRBV12-4 to TRBJ2-1, with TRBD2 identical over 9 bases. CDR3 length equals 15 residues. The CDR3 spells CASSVSGGPYSEQFF. CDR3 DNA sequence: TGTGCCAGCAGTGTCAGCGGGGGGCCCTACAGTGAGCAGTTCTTC.

This clonotype was detected ten times or more. V is TRBV7-9 and J is TRBJ2-5; D gene unclear. Trimming removed 4 bases at V and 5 bases at J, with 8 bases between. CDR3 length equals 12 residues. Germline V CDR1 and CDR2: SEHNR, FQNEAQ (reference sequence). The CDR3 region has the DNA TGTGCCAGCAGCTCCAGAAAGGAGACCCAGTACTTC. Protein sequence: CASSSRKETQYF. Full variable domain (remainder filled in from reference TRBV7-9 and TRBJ2-5): DTGVSQNPRHKITKRGQNVTFRCDPISEHNRLYWYRQTLGQGPEFLTYFQNEAQLEKSRLLSDRFSAERPKGSFSTLEIQRTEQGDSAMYLCASSSRKETQYFGPGTRLLVL.

This clonotype has ten or more counts. The chain has TRBV5-1 and TRBJ2-3, with D possibly being TRBD2 (5 bases). In germline, CDR1 is SGHRS, CDR2 YFSETQ. The length of the CDR3 is 13 residues. V lost 4 bases, J lost 8 bases, and 14 bases lay in between. The CDR3 region is CASSGDGGRTQYF. The CDR3 nucleotides are TGCGCCAGCAGCGGAGATGGAGGTCGTACGCAGTATTTT.

The chain joins TRBV6-5 to TRBJ1-5, with a weak D call TRBD1 (6 bases). Deletions cut 0 bases from V and 4 bases from J, with 10 bases between. The CDR3 sequence is 15 residues long. Germline CDR1 MNHEY, CDR2 SVGAGI. CDR3 loop: CASSYSSGANQPQHF. The CDR3 DNA is TGTGCCAGCAGTTACTCATCGGGGGCGAATCAGCCCCAGCATTTT.

The chain couples TRBV6-6 to TRBJ1-1; no clear D. Deletions cut 8 bases from V and 0 bases from J, with 4 bases between. The CDR3 loop spans 11 amino acids. Germline V CDR1 and CDR2: MNHNY, SVGAGI (reference sequence). The CDR3 DNA sequence: TGTGCCAGCTTCGTGAACACTGAAGCTTTCTTT. It is translated as CASFVNTEAFF.

This clonotype has a count of ten or more. This chain links TRBV5-6 with TRBJ2-3; no clear D. V was shortened by 0 bases and J by 0 bases, with 8 bases between the two germline ends. The CDR3 length is 15 residues. Germline CDR1 and CDR2: SGHDT and YYEEEE. The CDR3 loop is CASSLEQYSTDTQYF. In DNA form, the CDR3 reads TGTGCCAGCAGCTTGGAACAGTATAGCACAGATACGCAGTATTTT. Using reference TRBV5-6 and TRBJ2-3 for the parts outside the CDR3, the full variable domain is DAGVTQSPTHLIKTRGQQVTLRCSPKSGHDTVSWYQQALGQGPQFIFQYYEEEERQRGNFPDRFSGHQFPNYSSELNVNALLLGDSALYLCASSLEQYSTDTQYFGPGTRLTVL.

This clonotype was observed a handful of times. The V call is TRBV7-9, the J call TRBJ1-1, with D perhaps matching TRBD1 (6 bases). V lost 3 bases, J lost 0 bases, and 11 bases lay in between. The V gene's germline CDR1 is SEHNR and CDR2 FQNEAQ (reference sequence). This CDR3 is 15 amino acids long. The CDR3: CASSFTGSVNTEAFF. CDR3 bases: TGTGCCAGCAGCTTTACAGGGTCAGTGAACACTGAAGCTTTCTTT. Full variable domain (outside the CDR3, taken from reference TRBV7-9 and TRBJ1-1): DTGVSQNPRHKITKRGQNVTFRCDPISEHNRLYWYRQTLGQGPEFLTYFQNEAQLEKSRLLSDRFSAERPKGSFSTLEIQRTEQGDSAMYLCASSFTGSVNTEAFFGQGTRLTVV.

This clonotype was recorded a few times. V is TRBV4-3 and J is TRBJ2-1; either TRBD1 or TRBD2 may supply D (5 bases each). The V and J ends lost 0 bases and 4 bases respectively, with 16 bases between them. Per the germline V gene, CDR1 is LGHNA and CDR2 is YSLEER. The CDR3 consists of 17 residues. CDR3 coding DNA: TGCGCCAGCAGCCAAGAGCTCCAGGGACCTCTTTACAATGAGCAGTTCTTC. It encodes CASSQELQGPLYNEQFF.

This clonotype has only a few counts. The chain is built from TRBV4-2 and TRBJ1-6; no clear D. V lost 0 bases and J 8 bases, leaving 14 bases between the germline ends. Germline values: CDR1 LGHNA, CDR2 YNFKEQ. CDR3 size: 16 residues. Here the CDR3 reads CASSQDLKGDYSPLHF. The DNA of the CDR3 is TGTGCCAGCAGCCAAGATCTAAAGGGCGATTATTCACCCCTCCACTTT.

CDR3 residues: CASSLRGGDDSPLHF. The CDR3 region has the DNA TGCGCCAGCAGCTTGCGAGGGGGAGACGATTCACCCCTCCACTTT. The chain employs TRBV5-1 and TRBJ1-6, with a possible D match to TRBD1 (6 bases). The CDR3 loop spans 15 amino acids. The germline V gene has CDR1 SGHRS and CDR2 YFSETQ. Trimming took off 1 base at V and 8 bases at J, with 13 bases between the two ends.

In this sample, this clonotype turned up a few times. The CDR3 here is CASSYSTGQAFEAFF. CDR3 sequence (DNA): TGTGCCAGCAGTTACTCTACGGGACAGGCGTTTGAAGCTTTCTTT. The gene calls are TRBV6-5 and TRBJ1-1; 8 bases align to TRBD1. Trimming took 0 bases from V and 7 from J; bases not matched to a gene: 7. Germline-derived CDR1 and CDR2 are MNHEY and SVGAGI. The CDR3 consists of 15 residues.

This rearrangement joins TRBV7-9 to TRBJ2-5; D remains unclear. This CDR3 is 15 amino acids long. Germline V gene data show CDR1 as SEHNR and CDR2 as FQNEAQ (reference sequence). Trimming removed 1 base at V and 7 bases at J, with 16 bases between. CDR3 nucleotide sequence: TGTGCCAGCAGCTTAGGGTACAGTGAAAAGGGGACCCAGTACTTC. This codes for CASSLGYSEKGTQYF.

The V gene is TRBV4-2, the J gene TRBJ1-6; D is unclear. CDR3 size: 12 residues. The germline V gene has CDR1 LGHNA and CDR2 YNFKEQ. Trimming removed 1 base at V and 9 bases at J, with 4 bases between. The CDR3 region has the DNA TGTGCCAGCAGCCAAGTGGGTTCACCCCTCCACTTT. Its translation is CASSQVGSPLHF.

The chain uses TRBV9 and TRBJ1-2; D uncertain. CDR1 is SGDLS and CDR2 is YYNGEE in the germline V gene. The CDR3 runs to 15 residues. Trimming took off 4 bases at V and 3 bases at J, with 16 bases between the two ends. The CDR3 sequence: CASSRQRSPDYGYTF. In DNA form, the CDR3 reads TGTGCCAGCAGCAGGCAGAGGAGTCCAGACTATGGCTACACCTTC. Drawing the rest from reference TRBV9 and TRBJ1-2, the complete variable domain is DSGVTQTPKHLITATGQRVTLRCSPRSGDLSVYWYQQSLDQGLQFLIQYYNGEERAKGNILERFSAQQFPDLHSELNLSSLELGDSALYFCASSRQRSPDYGYTFGSGTRLTVV.